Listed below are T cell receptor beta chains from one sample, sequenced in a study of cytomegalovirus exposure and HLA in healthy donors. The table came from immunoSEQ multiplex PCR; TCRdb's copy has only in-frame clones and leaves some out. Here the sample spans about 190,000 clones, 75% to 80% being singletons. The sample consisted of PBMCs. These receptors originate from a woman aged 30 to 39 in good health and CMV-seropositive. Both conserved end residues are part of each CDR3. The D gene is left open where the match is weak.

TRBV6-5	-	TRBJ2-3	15	CASSSGGTRRDTQYF
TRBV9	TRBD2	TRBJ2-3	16	CASSVGTSGASFAQYF
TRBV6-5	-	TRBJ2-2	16	CASSSSDRANTGELFF
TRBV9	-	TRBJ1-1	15	CASSVATLPGAEAFF
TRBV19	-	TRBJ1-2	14	CASRAALGDYGYTF
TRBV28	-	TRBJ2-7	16	CASSLHLASLSYEQYF
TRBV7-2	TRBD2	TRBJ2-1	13	CASRTSSYNEQFF
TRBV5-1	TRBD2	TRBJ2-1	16	CASSASLAAFYNEQFF
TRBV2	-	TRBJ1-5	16	CASSEPSGRSNQPQHF
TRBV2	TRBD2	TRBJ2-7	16	CASSEDTGLAGYEQYF
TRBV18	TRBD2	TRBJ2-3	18	CASSRQIAGPTRTDTQYF
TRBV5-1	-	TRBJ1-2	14	CASNYRESTYGYTF
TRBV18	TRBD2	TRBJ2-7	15	CASSPNSGRSGEQYF
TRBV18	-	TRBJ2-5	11	CASSPRETQYF
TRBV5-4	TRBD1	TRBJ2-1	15	CASSLRQGRFNEQFF
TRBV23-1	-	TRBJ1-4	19	CASSQSGTPRGATNEKLFF
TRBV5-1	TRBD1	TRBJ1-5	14	CASSLAGGGQPQHF
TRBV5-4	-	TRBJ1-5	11	CASERAQPQHF
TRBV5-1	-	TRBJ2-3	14	CASSLGGIGDTQYF
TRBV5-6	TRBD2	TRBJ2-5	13	CASSFSGGALKYF
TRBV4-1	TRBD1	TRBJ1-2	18	CASSQDQEGTGNSYGYTF
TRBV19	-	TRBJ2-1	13	CASSTATYNEQFF
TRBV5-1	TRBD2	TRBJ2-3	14	CASSLDGSGATQYF
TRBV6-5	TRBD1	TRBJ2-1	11	CASRQGIEQFF
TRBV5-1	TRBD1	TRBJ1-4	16	CASSFAGQAENEKLFF
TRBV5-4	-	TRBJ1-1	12	CASGPRQIEAFF
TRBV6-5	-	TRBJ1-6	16	CASSYSIAGGTSPLHF
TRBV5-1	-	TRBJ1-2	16	CASSLDSLSANYGYTF
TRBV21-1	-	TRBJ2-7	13	CARPKPSSYEQYF
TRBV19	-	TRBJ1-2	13	CASSIPTSYGYTF
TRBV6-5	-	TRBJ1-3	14	CASGSGVSGNTIYF
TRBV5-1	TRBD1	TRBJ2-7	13	CASSADRAYEQYF